This record looks at one TCR beta chain sequence and its context. Its antigen is currently unknown. These data belong to a study of glioma-infiltrating T cells. Whole-study findings and limits: Tissue-blood divergence was below expectation in non-neoplastic patients, above in gliomas. Only very few CDR3 sequences appeared in both tissue and blood.

There are 14 residues in the CDR3. The V gene lost 8 bases and the J gene lost 3 bases, with 14 bases spanning the gap. Using RNA template, CDR3s of TCR alpha and beta were amplified with iRepertoire arm-PCR. One-step reverse transcription and amplification started from approximately 100-400 ng of tissue mRNA or PBMC total RNA. TCRdb ran MiXCR on the multiplex PCR reads and lists one entry per CDR3 protein. The table lists some 190,000 distinct CDR3 sequences, approximately 30% of them singletons. The receptor comes from a human donor with low-grade glioma or glioblastoma, undergoing nonglioma brain surgery, or in good health (not recorded which). The chain has TRBV12-3 or TRBV12-4 and TRBJ2-1, with D possibly being TRBD1 (6 bases). Specimen: glioma tissue, nonneoplastic brain tissue, or PBMCs (not recorded which). The CDR3 DNA is TGTGCCAGCGTGGGGGCTAGTCTCTACAATGAGCAGTTCTTC. It encodes CASVGASLYNEQFF.